This entry lists 20 T cell receptor beta chains sequenced from one sample in a study of blood T cell repertoires in COVID-19. Measured with immunoSEQ multiplex PCR; TCRdb has only the in-frame clones, and not every one. The repertoire has 250,000 to 300,000 clones, 65% to 90% of them found once; the top ten carry just under 3%. Sequenced input: peripheral blood. The receptor source for this set is a woman aged 55-70 years with active or convalescent COVID-19.

The rearrangement uses TRBV29-1 and TRBJ2-3, with 10 bases that match TRBD1. Per germline, CDR1 SQVTM and CDR2 ANQGSEA. V dropped 7 bases and J dropped 4; count of bases not matched to a gene: 8. The CDR3 is 14 residues long. CDR3 coding DNA: TGCAGCGCTAGGGACAGGGGAGTCGCAGATACGCAGTATTTT. Its protein product is CSARDRGVADTQYF.

This clone has more than one count but fewer than ten. DNA of the CDR3: TGTGCCAGCAGCTTAGATGGAGGATACTCTGGAAACACCATATATTTT. Translation gives CASSLDGGYSGNTIYF. The chain is built from TRBV7-3 and TRBJ1-3; D gene uncertain. The germline gives CDR1 SGHTA, CDR2 FQGTGA. Between the trimmed V and J ends, which lost 2 bases and 0 bases, there was a span of 11 bases. The CDR3 totals 16 residues.

In its sample, this clone was seen once. The chain carries TRBV4-2 and TRBJ2-7; 10 positions match TRBD1. V trimming: 2 bases; J trimming: 9 bases; junction bases outside the gene matches: 13. There are 16 residues in the CDR3. CDR1 is LGHNA, CDR2 YNFKEQ, per germline. The CDR3 nucleotides are TGTGCCAGCAGCCAACCTCGGGGACAGGGGTTCGGCTCGCAGTACTTC. It translates to CASSQPRGQGFGSQYF.

Many counts were recorded for this clone. J is TRBJ2-7 and V is TRBV7-9; TRBD2 aligns across 8 bases. CDR3 length: 16 amino acids. J lost 3 bases, V lost 5 bases, and 12 bases had no gene match. The germline V gene encodes CDR1 SEHNR and CDR2 FQNEAQ (reference sequence). The CDR3 spells CASSLTAGGRYYEQYF. The CDR3 region has the DNA TGTGCCAGCAGCCTGACCGCGGGGGGTCGATACTACGAGCAGTACTTC. Using reference TRBV7-9 and TRBJ2-7 for the parts outside the CDR3, the full variable domain is DTGVSQNPRHKITKRGQNVTFRCDPISEHNRLYWYRQTLGQGPEFLTYFQNEAQLEKSRLLSDRFSAERPKGSFSTLEIQRTEQGDSAMYLCASSLTAGGRYYEQYFGPGTRLTVT.

This chain connects TRBV7-9 to TRBJ2-3; D is perhaps TRBD2 (6 bases). The V gene lost 7 bases and the J gene lost 5 bases, with 16 bases spanning the gap. Germline V lookup: CDR1 SEHNR, CDR2 FQNEAQ (reference sequence). The CDR3 contains 14 residues. The CDR3 loop is CASTTPGLLDTQYF. The CDR3 DNA sequence: TGTGCCAGCACCACACCGGGACTGTTAGATACGCAGTATTTT.

The rearrangement uses TRBV6-5 and TRBJ1-1; no definite D call. This CDR3 contains 13 residues. The germline CDR1 and CDR2 sequences are MNHEY and SVGAGI. The V end was cut by 10 bases, the J end by 5 bases, with 17 bases between. CDR3: CATGVGMGTEAFF. CDR3 nucleotide sequence: TGTGCCACCGGGGTTGGGATGGGGACTGAAGCTTTCTTT.

The J gene is TRBJ2-4, the V gene TRBV9; 8 bases map to TRBD1. The germline gives CDR1 SGDLS, CDR2 YYNGEE. This CDR3 contains 14 residues. V dropped 4 bases and J dropped 5; count of bases not matched to a gene: 5. The CDR3 DNA sequence: TGTGCCAGCAGCTCGGGACAGGTTCAAAACATTCAGTACTTC. Protein product: CASSSGQVQNIQYF.

About this clone: At the DNA level, this CDR3 is encoded by other sequences in the same sample as well. V is TRBV3-1 (or the pseudogene TRBV3-2) and J is TRBJ1-1; TRBD1 matches at 8 bases. Unmatched junction bases numbered 4, after V lost 4 bases and J lost 3 bases. This CDR3 is 14 amino acids long. CDR1 and CDR2 (germline): LGHDT, YNNKEL (reference sequence). The CDR3 DNA reads as TGTGCCAGCAGCCCCCTACAGGGGGACACTGAAGCTTTCTTT. Its translation is CASSPLQGDTEAFF.

The chain recombines TRBV29-1 with TRBJ1-2, with D possibly TRBD1 on 5 matching bases. Germline CDR1 SQVTM, CDR2 ANQGSEA. The CDR3 sequence is 15 residues long. Between the trimmed V and J ends, which lost 6 bases and 3 bases, there was a span of 20 bases. CDR3 bases: TGCAGCGTCGCCTCTGGGGGGGGAAGGGACTATGGCTACACCTTC. It specifies CSVASGGGRDYGYTF.

This chain uses TRBV4-3 with TRBJ2-3; D remains unclear. V was shortened by 1 base and J by 2 bases, with 10 bases between the two germline ends. Germline CDR1 LGHNA, CDR2 YSLEER. This CDR3 has 15 amino acids. The CDR3 coding sequence is TGCGCCAGCAGCCAAGGTAGCAGCTCCACAGATACGCAGTATTTT. Its protein is CASSQGSSSTDTQYF.

This chain uses TRBV3-1 (or the pseudogene TRBV3-2) with TRBJ2-5; weak D call: TRBD1 (6 bases). Trimming pared 6 bases from V and 5 bases from J, leaving 19 bases between. The CDR3 covers 15 residues. From germline, CDR1 is LGHDT and CDR2 YNNKEL (reference sequence). The CDR3 reads CASSPGQTAAETQYF. The CDR3 DNA is TGTGCCAGCAGTCCGGGACAAACTGCTGCGGAGACCCAGTACTTC.

J is TRBJ2-1 and V is TRBV5-1; D remains ambiguous. Germline V gene data show CDR1 as SGHRS and CDR2 as YFSETQ. CDR3 length: 15 residues. Trimming took off 0 bases at V and 0 bases at J, with 7 bases between the two ends. The DNA for the CDR3 is TGCGCCAGCAGCTTGGGGCTCCCCTCCTACAATGAGCAGTTCTTC. Protein sequence: CASSLGLPSYNEQFF.

CDR3 loop: CASGLVLDRVHTGELFF. The CDR3 coding sequence is TGTGCTAGTGGTTTGGTATTAGACAGGGTGCACACCGGGGAGCTGTTTTTT. The chain carries TRBV12-5 and TRBJ2-2; 7 bases are shared with TRBD1. The CDR3 extends over 17 amino acids. The V segment lost 0 bases and the J segment 3 bases; nucleotides outside the gene matches: 7. From germline, CDR1 is LGHNT and CDR2 FRNRAP.

The chain couples TRBV2 to TRBJ1-2; 8 bases agree with TRBD1. The CDR3 is made up of 13 amino acids. Germline V gene sequence: CDR1 SNHLY, CDR2 FYNNEI. Trimming took 4 bases from V and 8 from J; bases not matched to a gene: 6. CDR3 sequence (DNA): TGTGCCAGCAGTGCTTCAGGGGGCGGCGGCTACACCTTC. Translating gives CASSASGGGGYTF.

The rearrangement links TRBV12-3 or TRBV12-4 to TRBJ1-1; D uncertain. The CDR3 loop spans 11 amino acids. V was shortened by 4 bases and J by 5 bases, with 5 bases between the two germline ends. The CDR3 DNA reads as TGTGCCAGCAGTTCAGGAACTGAAGCTTTCTTT. It yields the protein CASSSGTEAFF.

The rearrangement joins TRBV29-1 to TRBJ2-7; possible D gene TRBD2, 6 bases. V was clipped by 4 bases and J by 6 bases, with 16 bases between them. Germline V gene data show CDR1 as SQVTM and CDR2 as ANQGSEA. The CDR3 sequence is 13 residues long. For the CDR3, the DNA is TGCAGCGTTGCCCCAGACCCGCGGGGCGAGCAGTACTTC. Protein: CSVAPDPRGEQYF.

The gene calls are TRBV9 and TRBJ2-3; D is possibly TRBD2 (6 bases). The length of the CDR3 is 13 residues. Trimming removed 7 bases from V and 3 bases from J, with 12 bases in between. The V gene's germline CDR1 is SGDLS and CDR2 YYNGEE. The CDR3 nucleotides read TGTGCCAGCGGCCAAGGGAGGACAGATACGCAGTATTTT. Its translation is CASGQGRTDTQYF.

The chain combines TRBV6-5 with TRBJ2-5; 8 nucleotides line up with TRBD2. After removal of 5 bases from V and 5 bases from J, the junction contained 7 bases not matched to a gene. The CDR3 runs 14 residues. Germline assignment: CDR1 MNHEY and CDR2 SVGAGI. The CDR3 region has the DNA TGTGCCAGCAGTCAAACGGGGGGGCGCGAGACCCAGTACTTC. This sequence encodes CASSQTGGRETQYF.

V usage is TRBV15 and J usage is TRBJ2-5, with 7 bases identical to TRBD2. Germline lookup yields CDR1 LNHNV and CDR2 YYDKDF (reference sequence). The ends lost 5 bases at V and 2 bases at J; junction bases unmatched: 17. There are 18 residues in the CDR3. The CDR3 is CATSVVGRGSPIQETQYF. The CDR3 DNA sequence: TGTGCCACCAGCGTAGTAGGGCGGGGGTCCCCAATTCAAGAGACCCAGTACTTC.

This clone was seen more than once but under ten times. V gene TRBV2 combines with J gene TRBJ1-2; 7 bases match TRBD1. The germline gives CDR1 SNHLY, CDR2 FYNNEI. The V segment lost 7 bases and the J segment 6 bases; nucleotides outside the gene matches: 8. The CDR3 consists of 13 residues. CDR3 protein: CASNLGGVDGYTF. In DNA, the CDR3 is TGTGCCAGCAACTTAGGGGGCGTTGATGGCTACACCTTC.